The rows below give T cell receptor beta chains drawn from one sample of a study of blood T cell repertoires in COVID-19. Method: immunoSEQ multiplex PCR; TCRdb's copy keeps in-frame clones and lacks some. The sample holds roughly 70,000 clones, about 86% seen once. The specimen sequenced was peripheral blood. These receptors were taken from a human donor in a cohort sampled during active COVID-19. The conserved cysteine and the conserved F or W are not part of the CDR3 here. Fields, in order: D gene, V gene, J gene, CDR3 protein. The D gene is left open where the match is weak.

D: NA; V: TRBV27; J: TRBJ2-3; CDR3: ASRYRGGSTPDTQY
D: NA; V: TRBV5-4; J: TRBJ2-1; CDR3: ASRSGGGGAYNEQF
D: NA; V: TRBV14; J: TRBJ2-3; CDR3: ASSQAWDTQY
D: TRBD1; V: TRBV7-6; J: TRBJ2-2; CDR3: ASSRGQGARTGELF
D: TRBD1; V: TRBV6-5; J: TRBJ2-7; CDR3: ASSRGPGEQY
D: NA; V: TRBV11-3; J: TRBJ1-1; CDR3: ASSFSVNTEAF
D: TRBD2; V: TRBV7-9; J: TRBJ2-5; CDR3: ASSLVGTSIETQY
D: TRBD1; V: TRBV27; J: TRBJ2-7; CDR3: ASRTPGTGTYEQY
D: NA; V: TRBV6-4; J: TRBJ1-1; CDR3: ASSSGGSHTEAF
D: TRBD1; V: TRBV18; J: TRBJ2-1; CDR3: ASSPPSGQVNEQF
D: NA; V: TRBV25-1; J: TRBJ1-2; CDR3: ASSSGNYGYT
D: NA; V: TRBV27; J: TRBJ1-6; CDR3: ASSWAAPNSPLH
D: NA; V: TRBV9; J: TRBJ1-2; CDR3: ASSYSGGDYGYT
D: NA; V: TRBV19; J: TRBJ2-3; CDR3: ASAPSGGGGDTQY
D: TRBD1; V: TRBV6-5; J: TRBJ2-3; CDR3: ASRGQEGTTDTQY
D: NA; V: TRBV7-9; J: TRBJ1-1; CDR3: ASSLARPARGDTEAF
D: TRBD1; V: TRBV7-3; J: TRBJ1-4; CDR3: ASSRTGEKLF
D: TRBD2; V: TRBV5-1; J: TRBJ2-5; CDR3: ASSLGLAGGPETQY
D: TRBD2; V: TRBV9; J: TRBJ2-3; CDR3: ASSASGRMDTQY
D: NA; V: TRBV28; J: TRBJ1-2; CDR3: ASSETRNYGYT
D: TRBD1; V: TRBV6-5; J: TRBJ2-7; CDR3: ASSLTGQVAYEQY
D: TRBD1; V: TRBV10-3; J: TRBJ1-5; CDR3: AISESKGTGVDQPQH
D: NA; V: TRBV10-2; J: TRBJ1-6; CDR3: ASSEGTGSYNSPLH
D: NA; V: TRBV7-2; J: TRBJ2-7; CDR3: ASSLVGGVDEQY
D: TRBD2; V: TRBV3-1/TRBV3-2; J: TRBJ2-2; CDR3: ASSPRLAGGPQTNTGELF
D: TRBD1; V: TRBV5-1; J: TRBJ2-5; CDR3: ASSTSHRGYQETQY
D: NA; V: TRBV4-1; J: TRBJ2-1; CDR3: ASSQALALEQF
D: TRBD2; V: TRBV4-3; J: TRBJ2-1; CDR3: ASSRDVAGGPYNEQF
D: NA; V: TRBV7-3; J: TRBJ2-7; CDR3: ASSPPGVPYEQY
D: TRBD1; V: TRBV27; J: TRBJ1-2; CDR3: ASSITGAPRYGYT
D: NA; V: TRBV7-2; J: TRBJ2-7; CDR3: ASSFLGKTYEQY
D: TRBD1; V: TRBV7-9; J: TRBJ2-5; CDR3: ASSSGQGWETQY